This T cell receptor beta chain was identified in a study of cytomegalovirus exposure and HLA in healthy donors. The CDR3 has 17 amino acids. Germline CDR1 and CDR2: LGHNA and YSLEER. Trimming cost V 1 base and J 0 bases, with 13 bases left between them. Study findings and constraints: Later on, an analysis showed TCR association rates differing by HLA locus, with DRB1 the most and HLA-C the fewest. Rarity held for most TCR sequences, but there were some public TCRs that occurred in many donors.

PCR was performed using 60 Vbeta and 13 Jbeta primers. The repertoire was sequenced with immunoSEQ multiplex PCR; TCRdb's copy has only in-frame clones and lacks some. In the table there are roughly 170,000 clones, about four fifths of which are singletons. This clone was seen just once. No antigen is known for it. The specimen was PBMCs. This sequence originates from a woman aged 18-35 years in good health and CMV-seronegative. V is TRBV4-3 and J is TRBJ2-1, with D perhaps TRBD2 (6 bases). CDR3 coding DNA: TGCGCCAGCAGCCAAGTTACCGGGACTCCCTCCTACAATGAGCAGTTCTTC. Its protein product is CASSQVTGTPSYNEQFF.